Described below is a single T cell receptor beta chain sequence and its context. This receptor's antigen is unknown. Base qualities are not recorded, but no much larger clone differs from it by a single base. The donors were included in the validation cohort of 120 subjects, a group kept apart from the roughly 730-subject first cohort. The germline V gene specifies SGHAT as CDR1 and FQNNGV as CDR2. From V the trimming removes 3 bases and from J it removes 7 bases, while the gene matches leave 6 bases of the junction unaccounted for. Including cysteine and phenylalanine, the CDR3 has 14 amino acids. The read is trimmed to its CDR3 DNA, 42 bases read in frame from base 1. The source of the sample is a study of cytomegalovirus exposure and HLA in healthy donors (dated by TCRdb to 2017 to 2019). About the investigation overall: According to a later analysis, the approximately 120 validation repertoires were produced on the same platform as the 666 repertoires of the first cohort. The study was designed to test whether signatures of past pathogen exposure could be identified by cataloging public T cell receptors. Besides the first cohort of under 700 subjects, a separate validation cohort made up of 120 different subjects was used. To predict cytomegalovirus infection status, the study combined high-throughput TCR immunosequencing, statistical association of individual TCRs with disease status, and machine learning. Broader findings and caveats from the paper: Subsequent analysis determined that TCRs grouped into clusters in the first cohort also showed a tendency toward co-occurrence across the roughly 130 validation repertoires, and 85% to 95% of cluster scores exceeded 0. In vitro tests confirmed that three of the cytomegalovirus-associated TCR beta chains recognize cytomegalovirus antigens. In the study, around 150 TCR beta chains were listed as associated with cytomegalovirus. According to the authors, the approach could potentially be generalized to other disease states and immunological phenotypes. Cytomegalovirus status was reported to be diagnosed by the classifier with high specificity and sensitivity in both the original and validation cohorts. Most TCR sequences were seen in very few donors, while some public TCRs were found in many individuals. A later analysis had no HLA typing for the validation cohort, so co-occurrence there was scored across all 130 or so repertoires.

The library was prepared using the immunoSEQ multiplex PCR assay. As for the authors' bioinformatics: A statistical classification framework was built to diagnose cytomegalovirus status from the catalog of TCR beta chain sequences. The table was pulled from immuneACCESS by TCRdb, which kept in-frame rearrangements only. Such tables lose some clones; where checked, under half of the loss comes from unresolved V genes, and the rest has no known cause. V and J calls and clone size are given by that table; D and trimming were obtained from the DNA. The sample table lists 150,000 or so clones, approximately 86% of them with a count of one. About 1.9% of the sample lies in the top ten.

The specimen sequenced was PBMCs. The V gene is TRBV11-2 and the J gene is TRBJ2-7, with 10 junctional bases fitting TRBD2. The sequence was collected from a human donor in good health. The CDR3 is CASSFLAGVREQYF. The nucleotides read TGTGCCAGCAGCTTCCTAGCGGGAGTGAGGGAGCAGTACTTC.